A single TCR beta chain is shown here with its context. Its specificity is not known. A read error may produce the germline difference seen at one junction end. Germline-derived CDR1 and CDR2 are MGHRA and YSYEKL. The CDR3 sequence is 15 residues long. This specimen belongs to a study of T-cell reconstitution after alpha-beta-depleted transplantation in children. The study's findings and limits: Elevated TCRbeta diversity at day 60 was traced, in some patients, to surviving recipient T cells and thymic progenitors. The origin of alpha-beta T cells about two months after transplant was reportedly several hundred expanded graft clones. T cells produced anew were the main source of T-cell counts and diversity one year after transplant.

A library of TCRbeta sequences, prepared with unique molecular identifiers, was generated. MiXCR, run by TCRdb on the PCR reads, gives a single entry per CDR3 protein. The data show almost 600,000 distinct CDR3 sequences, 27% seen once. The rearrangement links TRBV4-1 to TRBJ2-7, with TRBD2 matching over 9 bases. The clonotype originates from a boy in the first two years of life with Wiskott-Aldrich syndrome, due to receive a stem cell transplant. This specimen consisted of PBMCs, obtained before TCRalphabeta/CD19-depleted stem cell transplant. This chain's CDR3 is CASSWRGGSSHEQYF. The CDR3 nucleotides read TGCGCCAGCAGCTGGCGGGGGGGAAGCTCCCACGAGCAGTACTTC.